The present T cell receptor beta chain was sequenced within a study of T-cell reconstitution after alpha-beta-depleted transplantation in children. This CDR3 is 16 amino acids long. Unmatched junction bases numbered 7, after V lost 4 bases and J lost 0 bases. In germline, CDR1 is DFQATT, CDR2 SNEGSKA (reference sequence). The TCRbeta library was prepared with unique molecular identifiers. TCRdb recomputed calls from the PCR reads with MiXCR, one row per CDR3 protein. The table shows approximately 400,000 distinct CDR3 sequences, with around 9.9% occurring only once. The TCR originated in a human donor who donated a stem cell graft to a child with acute myeloid leukemia. The chain recombines TRBV20-1 with TRBJ1-5; 9 bases align to TRBD1. Sequences were derived from PBMCs from the stem cell graft donor, sampled from the stem cell graft. Here the CDR3 DNA reads TGCAGTGCTACCTCGGGGACAGGGCGTAGCAATCAGCCCCAGCATTTT. Its protein is CSATSGTGRSNQPQHF.